The clone carrying this TCR beta chain has just one count. Seattle patient enrollment occurred during active infection, with longitudinal follow-up thereafter. The data derive from a study of blood T cell repertoires in COVID-19. The germline V gene has CDR1 SGHDT and CDR2 YYEEEE. V dropped 3 bases and J dropped 7 bases, with 16 bases sitting between them. CDR3 length: 14 amino acids. Under the authors' procedure: By means of reference gene primer amplification, nucleated cell counts were estimated. Here immunoSEQ multiplex PCR was the method, and the copy in TCRdb shows in-frame clones only, minus some. V and J calls plus clone size are reproduced from that table; the DNA served to infer D and trimming. The table records 270,000 or so clones, roughly nine tenths of them present only once.

This chain uses TRBV5-6 with TRBJ1-1; a weak D match, TRBD1 (5 bases). The specimen sequenced was peripheral blood. The sequence was collected from a woman aged 25-40 years with COVID-19, enrolled during active disease. The CDR3 DNA reads as TGTGCCAGCAGCTCGGAACCTTTTCAGGGTGAAGCTTTCTTT. Translating it yields CASSSEPFQGEAFF.